The 7 T cell receptor beta chains given below trace back to one sample, sequenced in a study of PD-1 blockade in mismatch repair-deficient tumors. Here immunoSEQ multiplex PCR was the method, and the copy in TCRdb shows in-frame clones only, minus some. The sample lists about 15,000 clones, roughly 80% occurring once. The sample here was PBMCs, taken before pembrolizumab treatment. These receptors originate from an adult with mismatch repair-deficient cancer.

V is TRBV18 and J is TRBJ2-3; 13 bases match TRBD2. Germline lookup yields CDR1 KGHSH and CDR2 LQKENI. The CDR3 totals 15 residues. The junction had 1 base not matched to a gene; V was cut back by 3 bases and J by 4 bases. CDR3 bases: TGTGCCAGCTCACCGGGACTAGCGGGACCAGATACGCAGTATTTT. Translated: CASSPGLAGPDTQYF.

This sequence joins TRBV6-5 and TRBJ1-1; D unresolved. This CDR3 spans 13 amino acids. The germline CDR1 and CDR2 sequences are MNHEY and SVGAGI. Trimming cost V 5 bases and J 2 bases, with 9 bases left between them. The CDR3 is CASSPLKNTEAFF. The CDR3 region has the DNA TGTGCCAGCAGTCCTCTAAAAAACACTGAAGCTTTCTTT.

The CDR3 sequence: CASGSRFDGYEQYF. Written as DNA, the CDR3 is TGTGCTAGTGGCTCCAGGTTTGATGGCTACGAGCAGTACTTC. V is TRBV12-5 and J is TRBJ2-7; no definite D call. The CDR3 sequence is 14 residues long. With 6 bases removed from V and 3 bases from J, the gap between germline ends came to 15 bases. The germline V gene has CDR1 LGHNT and CDR2 FRNRAP.

The chain employs TRBV29-1 and TRBJ2-4; TRBD2 aligns across 8 bases. Germline V CDR1 and CDR2: SQVTM, ANQGSEA. The CDR3 consists of 13 residues. J gave up 5 bases and V 2 bases, and 2 bases lay outside the gene matches. The CDR3 is CSVERGLENIQYF. CDR3 DNA: TGCAGCGTTGAACGGGGACTAGAAAACATTCAGTACTTC. Full variable domain (rest looked up from reference TRBV29-1 and TRBJ2-4): SAVISQKPSRDICQRGTSLTIQCQVDSQVTMMFWYRQQPGQSLTLIATANQGSEATYESGFVIDKFPISRPNLTFSTLTVSNMSPEDSSIYLCSVERGLENIQYFGAGTRLSVL.

CDR3 sequence: CASMRTRSGNTIYF. The CDR3 DNA sequence: TGTGCCAGCATGAGGACTCGCTCTGGAAACACCATATATTTT. The V gene is TRBV6-5, the J gene TRBJ1-3; D not certain. Germline CDR1 and CDR2: MNHEY and SVGAGI. CDR3 length equals 14 residues. The ends were cut back, 7 bases at V and 0 bases at J, with 10 bases in the middle.

This chain joins TRBV11-2 and TRBJ1-5; D gene uncertain. CDR3 size: 13 residues. Trimming shortened V by 5 bases and J by 3 bases, and 8 bases separated the two germline ends. In germline, CDR1 is SGHAT, CDR2 FQNNGV. CDR3 in amino acids: CASSQTNNQPQHF. The DNA of the CDR3 is TGTGCCAGCAGCCAGACGAACAATCAGCCCCAGCATTTT.

This chain connects TRBV7-9 to TRBJ2-3, with D possibly matching TRBD2 (6 bases). The CDR3 length is 18 residues. Looked up from germline, CDR1 is SEHNR and CDR2 is FQNEAQ (reference sequence). V lost 9 bases and J lost 0, with 25 bases in between. CDR3 in amino acids: CASLPPVLAVTSTDTQYF. In DNA, the CDR3 is TGTGCCAGTCTCCCCCCTGTTTTAGCGGTGACTAGCACAGATACGCAGTATTTT. Using reference TRBV7-9 and TRBJ2-3 for the parts outside the CDR3, the full variable domain is DTGVSQNPRHKITKRGQNVTFRCDPISEHNRLYWYRQTLGQGPEFLTYFQNEAQLEKSRLLSDRFSAERPKGSFSTLEIQRTEQGDSAMYLCASLPPVLAVTSTDTQYFGPGTRLTVL.